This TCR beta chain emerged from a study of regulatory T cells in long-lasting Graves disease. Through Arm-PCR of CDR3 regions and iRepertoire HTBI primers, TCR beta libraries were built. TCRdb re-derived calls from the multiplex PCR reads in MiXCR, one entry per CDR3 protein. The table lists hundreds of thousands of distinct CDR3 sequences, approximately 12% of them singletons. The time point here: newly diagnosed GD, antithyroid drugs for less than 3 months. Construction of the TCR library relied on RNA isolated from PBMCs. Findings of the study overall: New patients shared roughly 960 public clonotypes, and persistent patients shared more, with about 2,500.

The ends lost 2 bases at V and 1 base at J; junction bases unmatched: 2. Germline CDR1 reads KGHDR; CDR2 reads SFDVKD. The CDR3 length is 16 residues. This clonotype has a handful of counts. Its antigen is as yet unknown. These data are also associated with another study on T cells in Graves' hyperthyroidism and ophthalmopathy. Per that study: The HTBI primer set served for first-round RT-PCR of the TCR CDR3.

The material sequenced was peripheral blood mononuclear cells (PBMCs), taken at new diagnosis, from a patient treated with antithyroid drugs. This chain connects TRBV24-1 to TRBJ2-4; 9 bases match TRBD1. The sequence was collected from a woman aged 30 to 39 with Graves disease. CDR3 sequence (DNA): TGTGCCACCAGTGATTCACAGGGGGCCGCCAAAAACATTCAGTACTTC. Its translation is CATSDSQGAAKNIQYF.